This T cell receptor beta chain was sequenced during a study of cytomegalovirus exposure and HLA in healthy donors. Study-level information: Researchers previously reported finding 90 million to 130 million unique TCR beta sequences from about 170 million T cells. Broader study findings: The authors later found most CMV-associated TCR beta chains appeared HLA-restricted. Common viral pathogens (according to a later analysis) appeared linked to several of the most significant clusters.

Turning to this clone: Its antigen is unknown.

Germline assignment: CDR1 SNHLY and CDR2 FYNNEI. The V and J ends lost 4 bases and 0 bases, in that order; junction bases with no gene match: 24. The CDR3 contains 23 residues. The PCR had 60 Vbeta and 13 Jbeta primers. Authors' analysis steps: Later reanalysis found about 80 million unique TCR beta chains, some 10 million of them shared. The data were produced by immunoSEQ multiplex PCR, yet TCRdb's version contains in-frame clones alone and is incomplete. Clone size and the V and J calls come from that table; the DNA yielded D and trimming. Among over 150,000 clones listed, more than 85% were seen once.

Sequences were obtained from PBMCs. This sequence joins TRBV2 and TRBJ2-5; 12 bases agree with TRBD2. The TCR comes from a girl less than two years old in good health and CMV-seronegative. In nucleotides, the CDR3 is TGTGCCAGCAGTGGATATGGGGACAGTCCGACTAGCGGGAGTTTGATGTACCAAGAGACCCAGTACTTC. Translation gives CASSGYGDSPTSGSLMYQETQYF.